Below are 5 T cell receptor beta chains sequenced from a single sample in a study of cytomegalovirus exposure and HLA in healthy donors. 60 Vbeta and 13 Jbeta primers were used in PCR. Some clones are missing from TCRdb's copy, which holds only in-frame ones; the method was immunoSEQ multiplex PCR. The repertoire holds about 50,000 clones, with over 80% as singletons. Sequenced sample: PBMCs. The receptors come from a man aged 25-45 years in good health and CMV-seronegative.

V is TRBV9 and J is TRBJ1-4; 7 nucleotides agree with TRBD1. J was trimmed by 8 bases and V by 0 bases; bases with no gene match: 7. CDR1 is SGDLS, CDR2 YYNGEE, per germline. The CDR3 loop spans 15 amino acids. CDR3 DNA sequence: TGTGCCAGCAGCGTAGCCCAGGGGGAATACGAAAAACTGTTTTTT. The encoded protein is CASSVAQGEYEKLFF.

This sequence joins TRBV7-9 and TRBJ1-1; D not resolved. CDR3 length: 14 amino acids. Trimming stripped 5 bases from V and 6 bases from J, with 16 bases between. Germline assignment: CDR1 SEHNR and CDR2 FQNEAQ (reference sequence). CDR3 DNA sequence: TGTGCCAGCAGCCTCACTGGCGGGAGCCCTGAAGCTTTCTTT. This encodes CASSLTGGSPEAFF.

The CDR3 sequence: CASTPTGGNQPQHF. In DNA form, the CDR3 reads TGTGCCAGTACTCCCACGGGGGGCAATCAGCCCCAGCATTTT. V and J are TRBV19 and TRBJ1-5; TRBD1 is a possible D gene (5 bases). The germline V and J ends were trimmed by 7 bases and 2 bases, with 12 bases remaining between them. Per germline, CDR1 LNHDA and CDR2 SQIVND (reference sequence). The CDR3 is 14 residues long.

This chain uses TRBV30 with TRBJ2-3; the match to TRBD2 covers 7 bases. V was clipped by 2 bases and J by 0 bases; unmatched bases: 5. CDR3 length equals 15 residues. Germline V gives CDR1 GTSNPN, CDR2 SVGIG (reference sequence). The CDR3 DNA reads as TGTGCCTGGAGTTCGGAGCGGGGAAGCACAGATACGCAGTATTTT. This sequence encodes CAWSSERGSTDTQYF.

The chain recombines TRBV7-8 with TRBJ2-5; 7 nucleotides line up with TRBD2. The CDR3 length is 14 residues. Germline V lookup: CDR1 SGHVS, CDR2 FQNEAQ. V lost 5 bases, J lost 1 base, and 4 bases stayed unmatched. The CDR3 coding sequence is TGTGCCAGCAGCCGGGACTATACCCAAGAGACCCAGTACTTC. Amino acids: CASSRDYTQETQYF. Looking up the rest from reference TRBV7-8 and TRBJ2-5 gives the full variable domain: GAGVSQSPRYKVAKRGQDVALRCDPISGHVSLFWYQQALGQGPEFLTYFQNEAQLDKSGLPSDRFFAERPEGSVSTLKIQRTQQEDSAVYLCASSRDYTQETQYFGPGTRLLVL.